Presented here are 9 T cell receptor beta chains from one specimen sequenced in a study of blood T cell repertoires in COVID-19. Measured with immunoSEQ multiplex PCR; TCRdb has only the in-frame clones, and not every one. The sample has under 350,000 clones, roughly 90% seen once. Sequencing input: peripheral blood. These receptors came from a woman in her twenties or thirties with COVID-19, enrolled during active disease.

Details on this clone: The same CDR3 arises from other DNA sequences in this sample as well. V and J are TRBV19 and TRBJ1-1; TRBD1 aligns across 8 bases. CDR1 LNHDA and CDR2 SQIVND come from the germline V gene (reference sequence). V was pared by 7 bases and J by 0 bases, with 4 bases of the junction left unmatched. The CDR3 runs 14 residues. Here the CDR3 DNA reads TGTGCCAGTATACGGACAGGGCTGAACACTGAAGCTTTCTTT. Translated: CASIRTGLNTEAFF.

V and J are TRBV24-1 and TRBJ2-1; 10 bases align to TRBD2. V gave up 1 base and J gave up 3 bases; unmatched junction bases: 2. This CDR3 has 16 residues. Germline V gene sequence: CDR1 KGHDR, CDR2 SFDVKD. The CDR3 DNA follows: TGTGCCACCAGTGATTTTACTAGCGGGAACTACAATGAGCAGTTCTTC. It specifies CATSDFTSGNYNEQFF.

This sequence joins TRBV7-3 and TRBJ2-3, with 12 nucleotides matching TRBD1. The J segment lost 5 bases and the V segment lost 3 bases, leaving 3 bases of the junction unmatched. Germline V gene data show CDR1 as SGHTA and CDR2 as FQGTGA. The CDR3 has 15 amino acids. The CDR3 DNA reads TGTGCCAGCAGCTTTGGGACAGGGGGCCTAGATACGCAGTATTTT. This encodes CASSFGTGGLDTQYF.

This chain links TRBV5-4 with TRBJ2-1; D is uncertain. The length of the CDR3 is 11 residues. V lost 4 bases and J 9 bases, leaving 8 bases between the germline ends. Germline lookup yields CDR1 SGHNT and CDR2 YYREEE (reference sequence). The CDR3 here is CASSKAAEQFF. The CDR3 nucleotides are TGTGCCAGCAGCAAGGCGGCTGAGCAGTTCTTC.

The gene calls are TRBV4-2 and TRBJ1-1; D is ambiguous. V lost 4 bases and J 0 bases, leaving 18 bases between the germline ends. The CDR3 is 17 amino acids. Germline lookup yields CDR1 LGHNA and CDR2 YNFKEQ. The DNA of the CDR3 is TGTGCCAGCAGCCCATGGGGAGGAGTCGGGGTGAACACTGAAGCTTTCTTT. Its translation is CASSPWGGVGVNTEAFF.

CDR3 in amino acids: CSATPDRADTQYF. The CDR3 region has the DNA TGCAGCGCTACCCCGGACAGGGCAGATACGCAGTATTTT. V usage is TRBV29-1 and J usage is TRBJ2-3, with TRBD1 matching over 8 bases. The V segment lost 7 bases and the J segment 4 bases; nucleotides outside the gene matches: 7. Germline V gene sequence: CDR1 SQVTM, CDR2 ANQGSEA. The CDR3 spans 13 residues.

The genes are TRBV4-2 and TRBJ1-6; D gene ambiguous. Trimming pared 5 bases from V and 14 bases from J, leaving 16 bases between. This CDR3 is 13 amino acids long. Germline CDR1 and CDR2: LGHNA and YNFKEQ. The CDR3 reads CASSTPAPGTLHF. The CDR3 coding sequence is TGTGCCAGCAGCACCCCCGCCCCTGGCACCCTCCACTTT.

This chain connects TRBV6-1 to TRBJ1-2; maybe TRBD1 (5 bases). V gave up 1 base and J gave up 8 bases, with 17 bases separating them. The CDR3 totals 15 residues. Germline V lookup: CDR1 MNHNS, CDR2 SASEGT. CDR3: CASSEDHQGLRGYTF. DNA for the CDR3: TGTGCCAGCAGTGAAGATCATCAGGGCTTGCGGGGCTACACCTTC.

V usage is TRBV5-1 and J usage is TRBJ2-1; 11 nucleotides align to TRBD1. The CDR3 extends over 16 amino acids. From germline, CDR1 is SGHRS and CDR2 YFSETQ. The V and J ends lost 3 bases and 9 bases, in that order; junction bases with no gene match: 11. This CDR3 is CASSSIRDRGVLEQFF. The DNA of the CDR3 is TGCGCCAGCAGCTCGATCCGGGACAGGGGGGTCCTTGAGCAGTTCTTC.